The rows below give T cell receptor beta chains drawn from one sample of a study of T cells and copy number aberrations in small-cell lung cancer. TCRdb's copy holds only in-frame clones and misses some; the assay was immunoSEQ multiplex PCR. This table has over 6,000 clones, 76% appearing once. Sequenced sample: tumor tissue. All receptors come from a man aged 45-65 years with small cell lung cancer. Each CDR3 is given with its conserved first and last residue. Fields, in order: CDR3 DNA, CDR3 protein, V gene, D gene, clone size, J gene. The D gene is left open where the match is weak. A row's size may be missing; if present it is once, few, many or a size class.

DNA: TGTGCCAGCAGCTTAGAATATCCAGGGGGCGACTATGGCTACACCTTC
CDR3: CASSLEYPGGDYGYTF
V: TRBV11-2
D: TRBD1
size: NA
J: TRBJ1-2

DNA: TGTGCCAGCAGCTTGGGACAGCTCCACGAGCAGTACTTC
CDR3: CASSLGQLHEQYF
V: TRBV5-6
D: NA
size: NA
J: TRBJ2-7

DNA: TGTGCCTGGAGTACGGGCACAGATACGCAGTATTTT
CDR3: CAWSTGTDTQYF
V: TRBV30
D: NA
size: NA
J: TRBJ2-3

DNA: TGTGCCAGCAGTAAGTTGAACAGGGGAGGAGAGGAGGGCTACACCTTC
CDR3: CASSKLNRGGEEGYTF
V: TRBV27
D: TRBD1
size: NA
J: TRBJ1-2

DNA: TGCAGTGCTAGAACGTACACTGAAGCTTTCTTT
CDR3: CSARTYTEAFF
V: TRBV20-1
D: NA
size: once
J: TRBJ1-1

DNA: TGTGCCAGCAGCTTAGATGTAGGGCAGAACTACGAGCAGTACTTC
CDR3: CASSLDVGQNYEQYF
V: TRBV11-2
D: NA
size: few
J: TRBJ2-7

DNA: TGTGCCAGCAGTTTAGAGGACCTCTACGAGCAGTACTTC
CDR3: CASSLEDLYEQYF
V: TRBV2
D: NA
size: NA
J: TRBJ2-7

DNA: TGTGCCAGCAGCCAAACGATAGGGGGATCCGGGGAGCTGTTTTTT
CDR3: CASSQTIGGSGELFF
V: TRBV7-9
D: NA
size: NA
J: TRBJ2-2

DNA: TGTGCCAGCAGCAGTGGACTAGCTGGTTGGGGAGAGACCCAGTACTTC
CDR3: CASSSGLAGWGETQYF
V: TRBV5-5
D: TRBD2
size: NA
J: TRBJ2-5

DNA: TGTGTCAGCAGGGAAGATGGCTACACCTTC
CDR3: CVSREDGYTF
V: TRBV6-1
D: NA
size: NA
J: TRBJ1-2

DNA: TGTGCCAGCAGCTTAGAGAAAGGACGCAATCAGCCCCAGCATTTT
CDR3: CASSLEKGRNQPQHF
V: TRBV7-6
D: NA
size: NA
J: TRBJ1-5

DNA: TGTGCCAGCAGCTTAACAGCAGGGGTACTTGGAAACACCATATATTTT
CDR3: CASSLTAGVLGNTIYF
V: TRBV7-3
D: NA
size: NA
J: TRBJ1-3

DNA: TGTGCCATCAGTGATTTTGAGGGGCTTGTTCAGCCCCAGCATTTT
CDR3: CAISDFEGLVQPQHF
V: TRBV10-3
D: NA
size: NA
J: TRBJ1-5

DNA: TGTGCCAGCAGCTTATCGGGAATCGGCAATCAGCCCCAGCATTTT
CDR3: CASSLSGIGNQPQHF
V: TRBV7-9
D: NA
size: NA
J: TRBJ1-5

DNA: TGTGCCAGCAGCTCGGGCCTAGCGGGAGATAGGAGATTTCGGGAGCAGTTCTTC
CDR3: CASSSGLAGDRRFREQFF
V: TRBV5-6
D: TRBD2
size: NA
J: TRBJ2-1

DNA: TGTGCCAGCAGGGTGACTAGCGGGGGAAACATTCAGTACTTC
CDR3: CASRVTSGGNIQYF
V: TRBV2
D: TRBD2
size: few
J: TRBJ2-4

DNA: TGTGCCAGCAGCCATGTGGGAGGACGTTCGGATACGCAGTATTTT
CDR3: CASSHVGGRSDTQYF
V: TRBV14
D: NA
size: NA
J: TRBJ2-3

DNA: TGTGCCAGCAGCCCGGGACTAGCGTCTAGCACAGATACGCAGTATTTT
CDR3: CASSPGLASSTDTQYF
V: TRBV9
D: TRBD2
size: medium-sized
J: TRBJ2-3

DNA: TGTGCCAGCAGCTTAACTAGCGGAACCTACAATGAGCAGTTCTTC
CDR3: CASSLTSGTYNEQFF
V: TRBV7-3
D: NA
size: NA
J: TRBJ2-1

DNA: TGTGCCACGGGGTTTAATGAAAAACTGTTTTTT
CDR3: CATGFNEKLFF
V: TRBV28
D: NA
size: medium-sized
J: TRBJ1-4

DNA: TGCGCCAGCAGCTTAAGCTCAACAGACACTGAAGCTTTCTTT
CDR3: CASSLSSTDTEAFF
V: TRBV5-1
D: NA
size: NA
J: TRBJ1-1

DNA: TGTGCCAGCGGCCAGGGGAATGAGCAGTTCTTC
CDR3: CASGQGNEQFF
V: TRBV7-3
D: NA
size: few
J: TRBJ2-1

DNA: TGTGCCAGCAGCCCACAGACTACTAGCACAGATACGCAGTATTTT
CDR3: CASSPQTTSTDTQYF
V: TRBV7-9
D: NA
size: NA
J: TRBJ2-3

DNA: TGTGCCAGCAGTGAATACCTCACAGGGGACATTCAGTACTTC
CDR3: CASSEYLTGDIQYF
V: TRBV25-1
D: TRBD1
size: NA
J: TRBJ2-4

DNA: TGTGCCAGCAGCTGGGACAGGGGGCGCAACAATGAGCAGTTCTTC
CDR3: CASSWDRGRNNEQFF
V: TRBV7-2
D: TRBD1
size: NA
J: TRBJ2-1

DNA: TGTGCCAGCAGTGAACTTCCGGGGATCACTGAAGCTTTCTTT
CDR3: CASSELPGITEAFF
V: TRBV6-1
D: NA
size: NA
J: TRBJ1-1

DNA: TGTGCCAGCTGGTCAGGGGATAGAGGGCGGGAGCAGTACTTC
CDR3: CASWSGDRGREQYF
V: TRBV28
D: NA
size: few
J: TRBJ2-7

DNA: TGTGCCCGATCCCAAGGACAGCCAAATGAAAAACTGTTTTTT
CDR3: CARSQGQPNEKLFF
V: TRBV25-1
D: NA
size: NA
J: TRBJ1-4

DNA: TGTGCCAGCAGCGTCAGGGCATTGAACACTGAAGCTTTCTTT
CDR3: CASSVRALNTEAFF
V: TRBV11-2
D: NA
size: NA
J: TRBJ1-1

DNA: TGTGCCTGGAGCGCCGGGACCTCAACTAATGAAAAACTGTTTTTT
CDR3: CAWSAGTSTNEKLFF
V: TRBV30
D: NA
size: few
J: TRBJ1-4